Listed below are T cell receptor beta chains from one sample, sequenced in a study of T cells after yellow fever vaccination. TCRdb itself ran the 5' RACE reads through MiXCR, one entry per CDR3 protein. The sample contains about 360,000 distinct CDR3 sequences, roughly 6.2% of which appear only once. The sequencing used PBMCs, collected 5 days after the yellow fever booster vaccination. These receptors all come from a man aged 30 to 39 who received the YFV17D yellow fever vaccine. The CDR3 runs from the conserved cysteine through the conserved F or W. Each record gives: V gene, clone size, J gene, D gene, CDR3 protein, CDR3 DNA. A D gene is named only where the DNA matches it firmly. Clone size is stated in some rows and not others, as once, few, many or a class when expanded.

V: TRBV5-1; size: many; J: TRBJ2-1; D: TRBD1; CDR3: CASSLGSVGGGEQFF; DNA: TGCGCCAGCAGCTTGGGAAGTGTAGGGGGCGGTGAGCAGTTCTTC
V: TRBV20-1; size: few; J: TRBJ2-3; D: .; CDR3: CSARYGSTDTQYF; DNA: TGCAGTGCTAGATACGGCAGCACAGATACGCAGTATTTT
V: TRBV5-6; size: few; J: TRBJ2-5; D: .; CDR3: CASSRNGGNREETQYF; DNA: TGTGCCAGCAGCAGGAATGGTGGAAACCGGGAAGAGACCCAGTACTTC
V: TRBV23-1; size: many; J: TRBJ2-5; D: .; CDR3: CASSPVWLRETQYF; DNA: TGCGCCAGCAGTCCGGTATGGCTGCGGGAGACCCAGTACTTC
V: TRBV3-1; size: .; J: TRBJ2-7; D: .; CDR3: CASSQGGVGLVVYEQYF; DNA: TGTGCCAGCAGCCAAGGCGGGGTCGGCCTAGTTGTCTACGAGCAGTACTTC
V: TRBV29-1; size: .; J: TRBJ2-7; D: TRBD2; CDR3: CSVWTSGRVEQYF; DNA: TGCAGCGTTTGGACTAGCGGGAGGGTCGAGCAGTACTTC
V: TRBV7-2; size: many; J: TRBJ2-3; D: .; CDR3: CASSLQWRADTQYF; DNA: TGTGCCAGCAGCTTACAGTGGAGAGCAGATACGCAGTATTTT
V: TRBV10-1; size: few; J: TRBJ2-3; D: .; CDR3: CASSDAAGFRTQYF; DNA: TGCGCCAGCAGTGACGCGGCAGGGTTCAGGACGCAGTATTTT
V: TRBV4-3; size: .; J: TRBJ1-1; D: TRBD1; CDR3: CASSTATGVDTEAFF; DNA: TGCGCCAGCAGCACTGCTACAGGGGTGGACACTGAAGCTTTCTTT
V: TRBV7-9; size: few; J: TRBJ1-5; D: .; CDR3: CASSSYRDQPQHF; DNA: TGTGCCAGCAGCTCCTACAGGGATCAGCCCCAGCATTTT
V: TRBV29-1; size: .; J: TRBJ2-6; D: .; CDR3: CSTRAPGANVLTF; DNA: TGCAGCACCAGGGCTCCCGGGGCCAACGTCCTGACTTTC
V: TRBV12-3/TRBV12-4; size: .; J: TRBJ2-1; D: TRBD2; CDR3: CASTAGTRLPNEQFF; DNA: TGTGCCAGCACTGCCGGGACTAGGCTTCCCAATGAGCAGTTCTTC
V: TRBV6-1; size: .; J: TRBJ2-3; D: TRBD2; CDR3: CASSKLAGGLSAADTQYF; DNA: TGTGCCAGCAGTAAACTAGCGGGAGGGTTATCTGCGGCAGATACGCAGTATTTT
V: TRBV7-9; size: many; J: TRBJ2-7; D: TRBD2; CDR3: CATAGTSGAYEQYF; DNA: TGTGCCACAGCTGGGACTAGCGGAGCCTACGAGCAGTACTTC
V: TRBV28; size: few; J: TRBJ1-2; D: .; CDR3: CAGGRRIANYGYTF; DNA: TGTGCCGGCGGGAGGCGGATCGCTAACTATGGCTACACCTTC
V: TRBV5-6; size: few; J: TRBJ2-3; D: TRBD1; CDR3: CASSRDRGTTDTQYF; DNA: TGTGCCAGCAGCAGGGACAGGGGGACCACAGATACGCAGTATTTT
V: TRBV7-2; size: many; J: TRBJ2-7; D: TRBD2; CDR3: CASSLRGGRDYEQYF; DNA: TGTGCCAGCAGCCTCCGGGGCGGGAGGGACTACGAGCAGTACTTC
V: TRBV29-1; size: few; J: TRBJ2-1; D: TRBD2; CDR3: CSVEDPGLAGDLF; DNA: TGCAGCGTTGAAGACCCGGGACTAGCGGGAGATCTCTTC
V: TRBV6-2/TRBV6-3; size: many; J: TRBJ2-3; D: TRBD2; CDR3: CASSPRGSGSTDTQYF; DNA: TGTGCCAGCAGTCCCCGGGGTAGCGGGAGCACAGATACGCAGTATTTT
V: TRBV12-3/TRBV12-4; size: .; J: TRBJ2-4; D: TRBD2; CDR3: CAICPAGLAGVKNGIQYF; DNA: TGTGCCATCTGTCCCGCGGGACTAGCGGGAGTAAAGAACGGCATTCAGTACTTC
V: TRBV6-1; size: few; J: TRBJ2-7; D: TRBD2; CDR3: CASRLTLTSGYEQYF; DNA: TGTGCCAGCAGATTGACCCTTACTAGCGGCTACGAGCAGTACTTC
V: TRBV5-4; size: .; J: TRBJ2-4; D: TRBD2; CDR3: CASSSGLAGGSDIQYF; DNA: TGTGCCAGCAGCTCCGGACTAGCGGGAGGTTCAGACATTCAGTACTTC
V: TRBV12-3/TRBV12-4; size: few; J: TRBJ1-2; D: .; CDR3: CASSRKAAYGYTF; DNA: TGTGCCAGCAGTAGGAAGGCCGCCTATGGCTACACCTTC
V: TRBV7-2; size: .; J: TRBJ2-1; D: .; CDR3: CASSLMTASYNEQFF; DNA: TGTGCCAGCAGCTTAATGACAGCCTCCTACAATGAGCAGTTCTTC
V: TRBV7-9; size: few; J: TRBJ2-2; D: .; CDR3: CASSLAGTPTGELFF; DNA: TGTGCCAGCAGCTTAGCAGGGACACCTACCGGGGAGCTGTTTTTT
V: TRBV20-1; size: .; J: TRBJ2-7; D: .; CDR3: CCARDRQRSGSYEQYF; DNA: TGCTGTGCTAGAGATCGACAAAGGTCGGGGTCCTACGAGCAGTACTTC
V: TRBV18; size: .; J: TRBJ2-5; D: TRBD2; CDR3: CASSQQRREAQYF; DNA: TGTGCCAGCTCACAACAGAGGCGGGAGGCCCAGTACTTC
V: TRBV3-1; size: few; J: TRBJ2-1; D: TRBD2; CDR3: CASSQTAGGGRFF; DNA: TGTGCCAGCAGCCAAACGGCGGGGGGCGGGCGTTTCTTC
V: TRBV7-2; size: many; J: TRBJ2-7; D: .; CDR3: CASSLVGYEQYF; DNA: TGTGCCAGCAGCTTGGTCGGCTACGAGCAGTACTTC
V: TRBV3-1; size: few; J: TRBJ1-4; D: .; CDR3: CASSPSGQKLFF; DNA: TGTGCCAGCAGCCCCTCAGGGCAAAAACTGTTTTTT
V: TRBV5-5; size: few; J: TRBJ2-5; D: .; CDR3: CASSAVIGALETQYF; DNA: TGTGCCAGCAGCGCAGTCATTGGGGCTTTAGAGACCCAGTACTTC
V: TRBV11-2; size: .; J: TRBJ2-5; D: TRBD2; CDR3: CASSHGNLAGGRGETQYF; DNA: TGTGCCAGCAGCCATGGGAATCTAGCGGGAGGCAGGGGAGAGACCCAGTACTTC
V: TRBV7-3; size: few; J: TRBJ1-5; D: TRBD1; CDR3: CASSMDRGGPQHF; DNA: TGTGCCAGCAGCATGGACAGGGGAGGGCCCCAGCATTTT
V: TRBV20-1; size: .; J: TRBJ2-5; D: TRBD2; CDR3: CSALAGGFETQYF; DNA: TGCAGTGCGTTAGCGGGAGGGTTCGAGACCCAGTACTTC
V: TRBV7-8; size: few; J: TRBJ2-2; D: .; CDR3: CASSLPLSYGTGELFF; DNA: TGTGCCAGCAGCTTACCCCTAAGTTATGGGACCGGGGAGCTGTTTTTT
V: TRBV6-5; size: few; J: TRBJ1-5; D: .; CDR3: CASSPLGEPQHF; DNA: TGTGCCAGCAGTCCGCTGGGGGAGCCCCAGCATTTT
V: TRBV12-3/TRBV12-4; size: few; J: TRBJ1-2; D: .; CDR3: CASSFGRRAHRVGYTF; DNA: TGTGCCAGCAGTTTTGGTCGCAGAGCCCACCGGGTGGGCTACACCTTC
V: TRBV12-3/TRBV12-4; size: few; J: TRBJ2-1; D: TRBD2; CDR3: CASSSSGGNEQFF; DNA: TGTGCCAGCAGTTCTTCCGGGGGGAATGAGCAGTTCTTC
V: TRBV18; size: many; J: TRBJ2-1; D: .; CDR3: CASSPSTPDGYNEQFF; DNA: TGTGCCAGCTCACCATCCACCCCTGACGGTTACAATGAGCAGTTCTTC
V: TRBV5-1; size: few; J: TRBJ2-6; D: TRBD1; CDR3: CASRSHETGYSGANVLTF; DNA: TGCGCCAGCCGTAGTCACGAGACAGGGTACTCTGGGGCCAACGTCCTGACTTTC
V: TRBV11-1; size: many; J: TRBJ2-7; D: TRBD2; CDR3: CASSPTGTNYEQYF; DNA: TGTGCCAGCAGTCCTACCGGGACTAACTACGAGCAGTACTTC
V: TRBV12-3/TRBV12-4; size: many; J: TRBJ2-5; D: .; CDR3: CASLPGRAGETQYF; DNA: TGTGCCAGCCTCCCGGGACGTGCAGGGGAGACCCAGTACTTC
V: TRBV10-2; size: few; J: TRBJ1-1; D: .; CDR3: CASANSGAAFF; DNA: TGCGCCAGCGCGAACTCAGGGGCGGCTTTCTTT
V: TRBV5-1; size: .; J: TRBJ1-1; D: .; CDR3: CASSGSGANTEAFF; DNA: TGCGCCAGCAGCGGATCCGGGGCGAACACTGAAGCTTTCTTT
V: TRBV6-1; size: many; J: TRBJ1-1; D: TRBD1; CDR3: CASSRQGVGSLRQSEAFF; DNA: TGTGCCAGCAGTAGACAGGGGGTGGGGTCCCTGCGACAGTCTGAAGCTTTCTTT
V: TRBV3-1; size: few; J: TRBJ2-7; D: TRBD2; CDR3: CASSQVAGDYEQYF; DNA: TGTGCCAGCAGCCAAGTAGCGGGAGACTACGAGCAGTACTTC
V: TRBV6-2/TRBV6-3; size: many; J: TRBJ2-4; D: .; CDR3: CASSYSIGGRTAKNIQYF; DNA: TGTGCCAGCAGTTACTCGATTGGGGGGAGGACTGCCAAAAACATTCAGTACTTC
V: TRBV20-1; size: .; J: TRBJ2-5; D: TRBD1; CDR3: CSARVRTGFGETQYF; DNA: TGCAGTGCTAGGGTCCGGACAGGGTTTGGGGAGACCCAGTACTTC
V: TRBV20-1; size: .; J: TRBJ2-5; D: TRBD2; CDR3: CSARDHLAGHETQYF; DNA: TGCAGTGCTAGAGATCATCTAGCGGGACACGAGACCCAGTACTTC
V: TRBV18; size: .; J: TRBJ2-7; D: TRBD1; CDR3: CASSPPSRGYEQYF; DNA: TGTGCCAGCTCACCACCGTCCAGGGGGTACGAGCAGTACTTC
V: TRBV4-1; size: .; J: TRBJ2-1; D: .; CDR3: CASSQVPRGAYNEQFF; DNA: TGCGCCAGCAGCCAAGTCCCTCGCGGTGCCTACAATGAGCAGTTCTTC